This passage covers 8 T cell receptor beta chains from one sample sequenced in a study of OX40 agonist ivuxolimab in advanced cancers. TCRdb keeps only in-frame clones here, not all; method: immunoSEQ multiplex PCR. The sample includes fewer than 85,000 clones, approximately 86% of them seen just once. Sequenced material: CD4+ or CD8+ T cells sorted from blood, taken in a trial of the OX40 agonist ivuxolimab. The origin of the receptors is an adult with an advanced solid tumor such as melanoma, head and neck, liver or kidney cancer.

The chain joins TRBV6-5 to TRBJ1-1; D is unclear. Trimming cost V 6 bases and J 4 bases, with 12 bases left between them. The CDR3 loop spans 13 amino acids. Germline-derived CDR1 and CDR2 are MNHEY and SVGAGI. The CDR3 reads CASRPRVLTEAFF. As DNA, the CDR3 is TGTGCCAGCAGACCCCGGGTTCTCACTGAAGCTTTCTTT.

The chain combines TRBV7-2 with TRBJ1-1; D is undetermined. The V end lost 2 bases, the J end lost 5 bases, and 12 bases lay between the germline ends. The germline CDR1 and CDR2 sequences are SGHTA and FQGNSA. The CDR3 loop spans 14 amino acids. The CDR3 DNA reads TGTGCCAGCAGCTTATTTGGGCCGGGGACTGAAGCTTTCTTT. Translated, it gives CASSLFGPGTEAFF.

This sequence joins TRBV19 and TRBJ2-7, with TRBD1 matching 7 bases. The CDR3 contains 14 residues. In germline, CDR1 is LNHDA, CDR2 SQIVND (reference sequence). V was pared by 4 bases and J by 2 bases, with 5 bases of the junction left unmatched. The CDR3 loop reads CASSKRGQPYEQYF. CDR3 DNA: TGTGCCAGTAGTAAAAGGGGACAGCCCTACGAGCAGTACTTC.

CDR3 DNA sequence: TGTGCCAGCTCACCAGACGACCCTTATAGTGAAGCTTTCTTT. Protein: CASSPDDPYSEAFF. This chain links TRBV18 with TRBJ1-1; D gene unclear. CDR1 KGHSH and CDR2 LQKENI come from the germline V gene. This CDR3 contains 14 residues. V was pared by 2 bases and J by 7 bases, with 14 bases between.

The chain uses TRBV5-6 and TRBJ1-4; D is uncertain. The V end was cut by 2 bases, the J end by 6 bases, with 11 bases between. The CDR3 extends over 14 amino acids. Germline CDR1 is SGHDT and CDR2 is YYEEEE. The CDR3 sequence is CASSLKDYDEKLFF. The DNA of the CDR3 is TGTGCCAGCAGCTTAAAGGACTACGATGAAAAACTGTTTTTT.

The chain couples TRBV6-4 to TRBJ2-1, with TRBD1 matching over 9 bases. V shed 5 bases and J 11 bases; nucleotides not matched to a gene: 7. This CDR3 region has 13 residues. Germline V CDR1 and CDR2: MRHNA, SNTAGT. The CDR3 loop is CASSPQGQGQQFF. The CDR3 DNA is TGTGCCAGCAGTCCCCAAGGACAGGGGCAGCAGTTCTTC.

The rearrangement joins TRBV18 to TRBJ1-5; tentative D call: TRBD1 (5 bases). CDR1 and CDR2 from the germline V gene are KGHSH and LQKENI. CDR3 length equals 13 residues. Trimming removed 6 bases from V and 5 bases from J, with 11 bases in between. The CDR3 protein is CASSGGVDQPQHF. DNA for the CDR3: TGTGCCAGCTCCGGGGGAGTTGATCAGCCCCAGCATTTT.

The rearrangement uses TRBV19 and TRBJ2-1; 10 bases are shared with TRBD1. CDR1 LNHDA and CDR2 SQIVND come from the germline V gene (reference sequence). The CDR3 has 16 amino acids. V shed 5 bases and J 5 bases; nucleotides not matched to a gene: 9. The chain's CDR3 is CASSPIWTGGDNEQFF. The CDR3 nucleotides read TGTGCCAGTAGTCCTATCTGGACAGGGGGGGACAATGAGCAGTTCTTC.